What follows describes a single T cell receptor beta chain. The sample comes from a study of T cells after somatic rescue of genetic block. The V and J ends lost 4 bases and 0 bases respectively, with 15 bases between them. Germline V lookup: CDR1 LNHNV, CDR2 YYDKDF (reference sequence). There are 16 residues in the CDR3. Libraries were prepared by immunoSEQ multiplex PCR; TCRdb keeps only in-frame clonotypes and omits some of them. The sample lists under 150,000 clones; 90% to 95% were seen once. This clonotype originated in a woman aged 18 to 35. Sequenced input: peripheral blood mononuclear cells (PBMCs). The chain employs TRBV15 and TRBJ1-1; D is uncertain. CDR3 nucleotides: TGTGCCACCAGCACCTACGAGATGGAGTTGAACACTGAAGCTTTCTTT. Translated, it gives CATSTYEMELNTEAFF.